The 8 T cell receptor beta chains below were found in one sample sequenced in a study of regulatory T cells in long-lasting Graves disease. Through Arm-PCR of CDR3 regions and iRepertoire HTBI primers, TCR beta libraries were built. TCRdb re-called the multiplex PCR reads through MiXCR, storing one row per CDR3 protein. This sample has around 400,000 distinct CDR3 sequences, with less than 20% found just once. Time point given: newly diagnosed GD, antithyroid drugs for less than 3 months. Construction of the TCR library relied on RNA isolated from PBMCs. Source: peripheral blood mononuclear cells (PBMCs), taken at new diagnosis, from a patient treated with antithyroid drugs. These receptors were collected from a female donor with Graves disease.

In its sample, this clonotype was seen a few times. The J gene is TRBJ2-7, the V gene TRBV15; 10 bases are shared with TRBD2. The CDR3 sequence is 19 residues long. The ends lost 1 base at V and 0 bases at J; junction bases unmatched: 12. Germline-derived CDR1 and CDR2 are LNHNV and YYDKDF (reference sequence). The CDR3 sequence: CATSRVLLAGTLFSYEQYF. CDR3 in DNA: TGTGCCACCAGCAGAGTACTACTAGCGGGAACCCTATTCTCCTACGAGCAGTACTTC.

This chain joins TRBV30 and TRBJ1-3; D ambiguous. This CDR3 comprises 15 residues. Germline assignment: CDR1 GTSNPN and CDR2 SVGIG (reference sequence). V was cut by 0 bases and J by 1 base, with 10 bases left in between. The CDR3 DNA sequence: TGTGCCTGGAGTGTAACTTCCTTGTCTGGAAACACCATATATTTT. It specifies CAWSVTSLSGNTIYF.

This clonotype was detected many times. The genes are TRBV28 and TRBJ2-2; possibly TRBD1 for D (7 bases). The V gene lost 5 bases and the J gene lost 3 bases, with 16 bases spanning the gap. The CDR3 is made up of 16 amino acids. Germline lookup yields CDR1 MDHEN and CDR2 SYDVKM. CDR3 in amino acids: CASSTRQGGDTGELFF. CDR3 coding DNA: TGTGCCAGCAGTACCAGACAGGGAGGAGACACCGGGGAGCTGTTTTTT.

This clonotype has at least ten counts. The CDR3 loop reads CASSPRHLMNTEAFF. In DNA form, the CDR3 reads TGTGCCAGCAGCCCCCGACACCTCATGAACACTGAAGCTTTCTTT. The J gene is TRBJ1-1, the V gene TRBV14; D is undetermined. Germline V CDR1 and CDR2: SGHDN, FVKESK. V was clipped by 4 bases and J by 0 bases, with 12 bases between them. The CDR3 is 15 amino acids. Complete variable domain (other parts from reference TRBV14 and TRBJ1-1): EAGVTQFPSHSVIEKGQTVTLRCDPISGHDNLYWYRRVMGKEIKFLLHFVKESKQDESGMPNNRFLAERTGGTYSTLKVQPAELEDSGVYFCASSPRHLMNTEAFFGQGTRLTVV.

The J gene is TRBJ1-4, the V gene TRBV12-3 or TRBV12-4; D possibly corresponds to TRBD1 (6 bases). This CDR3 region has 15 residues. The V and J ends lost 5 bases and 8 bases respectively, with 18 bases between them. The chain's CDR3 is CASSPHGGAGEKLFF. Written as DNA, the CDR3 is TGTGCCAGCAGTCCCCACGGGGGGGCGGGGGAAAAACTGTTTTTT.

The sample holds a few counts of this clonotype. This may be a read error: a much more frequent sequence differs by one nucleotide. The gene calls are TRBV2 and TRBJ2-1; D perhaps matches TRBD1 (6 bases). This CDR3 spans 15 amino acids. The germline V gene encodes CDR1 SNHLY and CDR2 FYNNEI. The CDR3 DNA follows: TGTGCCAGCATGGGACACCGACAGGCCTACGATGAGCAGTTCTTC. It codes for CASMGHRQAYDEQFF.

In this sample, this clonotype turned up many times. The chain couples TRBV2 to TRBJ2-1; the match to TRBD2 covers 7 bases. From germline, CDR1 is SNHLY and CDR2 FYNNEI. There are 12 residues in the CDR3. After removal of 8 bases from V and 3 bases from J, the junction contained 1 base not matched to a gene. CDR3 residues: CASGGDYNEQFF. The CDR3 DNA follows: TGTGCCAGCGGGGGGGACTACAATGAGCAGTTCTTC.

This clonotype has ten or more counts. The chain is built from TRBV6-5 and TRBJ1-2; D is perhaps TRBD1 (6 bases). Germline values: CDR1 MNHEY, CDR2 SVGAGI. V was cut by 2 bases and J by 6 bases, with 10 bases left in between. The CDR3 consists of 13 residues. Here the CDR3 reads CASSYLRQDGYTF. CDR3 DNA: TGTGCCAGCAGTTACCTCCGACAGGATGGCTACACCTTC.